Here is one TCR beta chain with its context. Its target antigen remains unknown. The input lacks base qualities; no much larger clone sits a single base away. The data were taken from a study of blood T cells in healthy people across ages (dated by TCRdb to 2014 to 2015). With respect to the entire study: In model experiments, template switching captured roughly one uniquely barcoded TCR beta cDNA molecule for every two T cells. Using deep sequencing normalized with unique cDNA molecular identifiers, the study measured how TCR beta repertoire diversity changes with age. Four age groups were formed from the donors: young (average about 17 years), middle-aged (more than 35), aged (roughly 58) and long-lived (around 80). To avoid experimental bias, donors of different ages were distributed randomly across sequencing lanes. Using the same blood draw, the study looked at two additional independent replicas of 1 million unique cDNA reads for two donors, one aged 18 to 30 and the other aged 80 or older. What the authors observed across the whole study: Because donor CMV infection status was unknown, age-related changes in expanded clonotypes were potentially confounded. Total diversity estimates from one million sequenced T cells were considered lower bounds and underestimates. Bulk unsorted PBMC profiling prevented conclusive comparison of naive and antigen-experienced compartments. Compared with the aged group, the long-lived group had more naive CD4+ T cells, fewer expanded clones and increased TCR diversity, a pattern suggesting age selection. A strong correlation was found between observed TCR beta diversity and the percentage of naive T cells measured by flow cytometry. As age increased, observed TCR beta diversity per million T cells dropped in a roughly linear way, and a significant reduction was already evident by age about 40.

The protocol used for the library was 5' RACE. Sequenced on an Illumina HiSeq 2500. A second PCR of roughly 6 to 11 cycles was run with a J-beta primer mix and a sample-barcoded 5' primer. A unique molecular identifier was introduced onto each TCR beta cDNA molecule by a template-switch 5' adaptor carrying 12 random nucleotides. Each sample yielded at least 3 million CDR3-containing paired-end reads. The Mint cDNA synthesis kit, primed by a TRBC-specific oligonucleotide, was used to synthesize first-strand cDNA from all RNA. Following uracil-DNA glycosylase treatment, all cDNA underwent a first 18-cycle PCR with the universal primers M1SS and BC2_uni_R. On the authors' methods: For normalization, 1 million high-quality reads were randomly selected from each sample, with every read carrying a distinct molecular identifier. Instead of being binned into consensus sequences, reads with shared molecular identifiers were discarded. MiTCR, with a Q25 quality threshold and the strictest error-elimination algorithm, was used for CDR3 identification, clonotype clustering and error correction. A nonparametric unseen species model with Euler transformation was used to estimate a lower bound on total TCR beta diversity. The public reads were quality trimmed at Q25 with fastp and then assembled into clones with MiXCR by TCRdb, keeping productive beta chains. Each entry is one CDR3 protein sequence, shown with its most common DNA and genes. It is TCRdb's table, rather than the study itself, that gives the V and J calls and clone size. The sample data list around 990,000 distinct CDR3 sequences, and less than 45% of these were observed just once. The top ten hold 10% to 15% of the sample.

The donors were some 39 Caucasian individuals from Russia, aged roughly 6 to 100 years, who were systemically healthy. Each donor gave about 9.8 milliliters of peripheral blood, drawn into EDTA-treated Vacutainer tubes. PBMCs were isolated by Ficoll-Paque density-gradient centrifugation, with at least 6 million obtained per sample. Trizol reagent was used to extract total RNA from the PBMCs, yielding at least 6 micrograms per sample. The percentages of naive CD45RAhigh/CD27high T cells were determined by flow cytometry on a PBMC aliquot from every donor. The germline V gene provides CDR1 ENHRY and CDR2 SYGVKD. The CDR3 measures 17 amino acids from cysteine to phenylalanine. The DNA shown is the 51-base CDR3, in frame from base 1. The germline ends are 20 bases apart after V is trimmed by 6 bases and J by 3 bases.

Sequencing was carried out using blood. The chain links TRBV10-3 with TRBJ2-2; D gene: possibly TRBD1, on 6 matching bases. The clonotype comes from a man in his late teens or twenties in good health. DNA sequence: TGTGCCATCAGCGCAACCTCAGGGGTAGAGGACACCGGGGAGCTGTTTTTT. Translated, it gives CAISATSGVEDTGELFF.